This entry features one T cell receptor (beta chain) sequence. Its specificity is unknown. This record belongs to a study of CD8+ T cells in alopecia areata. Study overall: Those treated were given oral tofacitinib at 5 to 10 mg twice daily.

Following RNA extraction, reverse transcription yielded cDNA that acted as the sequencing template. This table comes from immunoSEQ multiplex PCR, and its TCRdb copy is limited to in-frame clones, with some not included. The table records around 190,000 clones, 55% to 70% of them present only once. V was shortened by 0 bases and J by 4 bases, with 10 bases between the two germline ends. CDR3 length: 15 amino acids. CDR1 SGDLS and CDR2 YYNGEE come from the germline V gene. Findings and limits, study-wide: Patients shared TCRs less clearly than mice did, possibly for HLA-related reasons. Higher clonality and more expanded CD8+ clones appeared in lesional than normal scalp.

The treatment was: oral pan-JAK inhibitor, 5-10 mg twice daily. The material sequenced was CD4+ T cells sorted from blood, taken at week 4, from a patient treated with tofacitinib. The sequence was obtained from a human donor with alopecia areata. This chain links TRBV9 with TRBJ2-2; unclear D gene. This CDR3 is CASSVATEPTGELFF. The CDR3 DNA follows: TGTGCCAGCAGCGTAGCAACAGAGCCCACCGGGGAGCTGTTTTTT.